This T cell receptor (beta chain) was found in a study of beta chain features in type 1 diabetes (dated by TCRdb to between 2017 and 2018). Turning to the overall study: Mean age, gender distribution, total cell number and subset yield did not differ between patients and healthy donors. Regulatory and stem cell-like memory subsets were isolated from only 8 patients and roughly eight healthy donors, whereas naive and central memory subsets came from all 30 or so donors. The study compared the TCRB repertoires of sorted circulating CD4+ T cell subsets in recently diagnosed type 1 diabetes patients with those in matched healthy donors. A total of some 110 million sorted cells were examined across all samples, and a strong correlation was observed between cell number per subset and RNA yield. On the study overall, not on this receptor specifically: At VDJ recombination sites, type 1 diabetes patients had fewer insertions and more deleted nucleotides, which implies abnormalities in thymic rearrangement. Naive, central memory and regulatory TCRB repertoires appeared more similar among patients than among healthy donors. Shorter templates might have been favored by PCR, but patient and control samples were amplified and corrected together, so both groups would have been affected equally by any skew. Type 1 diabetes patients showed a moderate but significant shortening of TCRB CDR3 length in all four CD4+ subsets. Sequencing cDNA rather than genomic DNA could over-represent highly expressing activated cells, although activation and CD3 levels did not differ between groups. HLA sub-analyses involved small numbers of individuals, so any influence of HLA type on TCRB rearrangement remained unresolved.

This clone was found a few times. No antigen is known for it. It has no much larger one-base neighbor in the sample; base qualities were not kept. The trim is 3 bases for V and 6 bases for J, with a gap of 11 bases between the germline ends. From cysteine to phenylalanine, the CDR3 is 13 amino acids long. Of all the DNA, just the CDR3 is kept, 39 bases in frame from base 1. CDR1 and CDR2 (SGHRS, YFSETQ) derive from the germline V gene. A single peripheral blood draw of around 120 mL on average was collected from each donor into heparinised tubes. A BD FACSAria II and a panel including CD45RO, CCR7, CD25, CD127, CD95 and CD27 were used to sort naive, central memory, regulatory and stem cell-like memory CD4+ T cells. All sorted populations exceeded 95% purity. PBMCs were isolated right away by Lymphoprep density gradient centrifugation and were stained directly, without culture. To minimize batch effects, samples were stained and sorted in pairs, one healthy donor with one patient per experiment.

The entire amount of isolated RNA was reverse transcribed using the High Capacity cDNA Reverse Transcription Kit, so the sequenced TCRB transcripts were expressed ones. Deep immunoSEQ sequencing was applied to naive, central memory and regulatory T cell samples, giving an average of roughly 3.5 million total reads per sample. After sorted cells were lysed in RLT buffer, RNA was extracted with DNase-treated RNeasy Micro or Mini kits, with the choice depending on cell number. Each cell subset was processed separately to prevent cross-contamination, with patient and healthy donor samples processed together. Using the immunoSEQ multiplex PCR, TCRB sequences were amplified from cDNA into 87-bp fragments spanning the CDR3 region. Sequencing of the amplicons was done on the Illumina HiSeq platform. In the source study's methods: PCR bias was corrected computationally using synthetic template baselines, and reads within Hamming distance 2 were collapsed, with unmergeable singletons discarded. Reads were aligned against IMGT to assign V, D and J genes, CDR3 length and insertions or deletions at six rearrangement sites. Within each subset, clonotype counts were normalized to the number of sorted cells before true diversity and Gini coefficients were calculated with the tcR R package. The overlap coefficient, calculated on TCRB nucleotide sequences, was used to measure repertoire sharing. Out-of-frame TCRB sequences from naive cells were analyzed to stand in for the pre-selection repertoire. This is the immuneACCESS table as TCRdb keeps it, with only in-frame sequences that have V and J called. A part of the clones is gone; compared with another copy, unresolved V genes explain less than half, and the rest is unexplained. V, J and clone size are those of that table, while D and trimming were read from the DNA. The sample table lists hundreds of thousands of clones, approximately 10% of them with a count of one. The ten largest clones add up to more than 0.015% of the sample.

The sequenced material came from naive CD4+ T cells from blood. The label giving this sample's cell subset or site can be read as: true naive CD4+ T cells. This TCR derives from a man younger than 40 with type 1 diabetes. Recombination connected TRBV5-1 to TRBJ2-3; perhaps TRBD2 is the D gene, with 5 bases matching. The CDR3 region has the sequence CASSSTPGDTQYF. The nucleotides read TGCGCCAGCAGCTCTACCCCGGGGGATACGCAGTATTTT.